This entry lists 25 T cell receptor beta chains sequenced from one sample in a study of blood T cell repertoires in COVID-19. Only in-frame clones appear in the TCRdb table, and some are missing; sequencing was by immunoSEQ multiplex PCR. The sample shows around 150,000 clones, around four fifths of them seen only once. What was sequenced was PBMCs or T cells enriched from blood (not recorded which). The receptors shown here come from a middle-aged woman who had recovered from COVID-19.

The rearrangement joins TRBV3-1 (or the pseudogene TRBV3-2) to TRBJ2-7; 9 bases match TRBD2. This CDR3 contains 16 residues. CDR1 is LGHDT, CDR2 YNNKEL, per germline (reference sequence). The V segment lost 1 base and the J segment 1 base; nucleotides outside the gene matches: 5. The CDR3 region has the DNA TGTGCCAGCAGCCAAGGAAGAGCGGGGGGTTCCTACGAGCAGTACTTC. Its protein is CASSQGRAGGSYEQYF.

V usage is TRBV9 and J usage is TRBJ2-1; TRBD2 matches 8 bases. The V and J ends lost 1 base and 2 bases, in that order; junction bases with no gene match: 5. This CDR3 comprises 16 residues. Germline CDR1 is SGDLS and CDR2 is YYNGEE. CDR3 in DNA: TGTGCCAGCAGCGTATTAAGTAGCGGGGCCTACAATGAGCAGTTCTTC. Encoded protein: CASSVLSSGAYNEQFF.

The chain uses TRBV18 and TRBJ1-1, with a weak D call TRBD1 (5 bases). The CDR3 has 13 residues. Trimming pared 6 bases from V and 2 bases from J, leaving 10 bases between. Germline CDR1 is KGHSH and CDR2 is LQKENI. CDR3 sequence (DNA): TGTGCCAGCTCTGCGGGGGTTAACACTGAAGCTTTCTTT. Translating gives CASSAGVNTEAFF.

The gene calls are TRBV14 and TRBJ1-1; 8 bases line up with TRBD1. The CDR3 spans 13 residues. Germline assignment: CDR1 SGHDN and CDR2 FVKESK. J lost 4 bases, V lost 2 bases, and 0 bases had no gene match. Written as DNA, the CDR3 is TGTGCCAGCAGCCAACAGGGGGCCACTGAAGCTTTCTTT. Translation gives CASSQQGATEAFF. The variable domain in full, with the rest retrieved from reference TRBV14 and TRBJ1-1, is EAGVTQFPSHSVIEKGQTVTLRCDPISGHDNLYWYRRVMGKEIKFLLHFVKESKQDESGMPNNRFLAERTGGTYSTLKVQPAELEDSGVYFCASSQQGATEAFFGQGTRLTVV.

The rearrangement joins TRBV5-1 to TRBJ2-3, with 9 bases fitting TRBD1. J was trimmed by 0 bases and V by 3 bases; bases with no gene match: 14. This CDR3 has 19 residues. Germline V gene data show CDR1 as SGHRS and CDR2 as YFSETQ. CDR3 region: CASSSQGAAAGVSTDTQYF. The CDR3 bases are TGCGCCAGCAGCTCACAGGGGGCGGCGGCGGGAGTAAGCACAGATACGCAGTATTTT.

This clone was seen a few times. The sample contains more than one DNA sequence encoding this CDR3. The genes are TRBV5-1 and TRBJ2-1; D gene unclear. Looked up from germline, CDR1 is SGHRS and CDR2 is YFSETQ. The CDR3 loop spans 15 amino acids. The V gene lost 1 base and the J gene lost 0 bases, with 8 bases spanning the gap. CDR3 in amino acids: CASSLTGSSYNEQFF. The CDR3 DNA is TGCGCCAGCAGCTTGACGGGTAGCTCCTACAATGAGCAGTTCTTC. Looking up the rest from reference TRBV5-1 and TRBJ2-1 gives the full variable domain: KAGVTQTPRYLIKTRGQQVTLSCSPISGHRSVSWYQQTPGQGLQFLFEYFSETQRNKGNFPGRFSGRQFSNSRSEMNVSTLELGDSALYLCASSLTGSSYNEQFFGPGTRLTVL.

This chain joins TRBV7-9 and TRBJ2-4; TRBD2 aligns across 10 bases. Germline-derived CDR1 and CDR2 are SEHNR and FQNEAQ (reference sequence). CDR3 length equals 19 residues. After removal of 4 bases from V and 0 bases from J, the junction contained 12 bases not matched to a gene. CDR3 amino acids: CASSSSSGSGGLAKNIQYF. In nucleotides, the CDR3 is TGTGCCAGCAGCTCGTCTAGCGGGAGTGGGGGACTAGCCAAAAACATTCAGTACTTC.

This chain links TRBV5-4 with TRBJ2-3; D might be TRBD2 (7 bases). V lost 3 bases, J lost 5 bases, and 16 bases lay in between. The CDR3 extends over 15 amino acids. CDR1 SGHNT and CDR2 YYREEE come from the germline V gene (reference sequence). In DNA form, the CDR3 reads TGTGCCAGCAGCTCTGGGGGGGGCAGAGGAGATACGCAGTATTTT. Translation: CASSSGGGRGDTQYF.

The chain uses TRBV2 and TRBJ1-4; 8 nucleotides align to TRBD1. The ends lost 5 bases at V and 16 bases at J; junction bases unmatched: 9. From germline, CDR1 is SNHLY and CDR2 FYNNEI. The CDR3 sequence is 12 residues long. The CDR3 loop is CASSLGTTGGFF. The CDR3 DNA reads TGTGCCAGCAGTCTCGGGACCACAGGGGGGTTTTTT.

The sample holds a few counts of this clone. The CDR3 sequence is CASSRTRDTEAFF. The CDR3 DNA sequence: TGTGCCAGCTCCCGGACACGAGACACTGAAGCTTTCTTT. The chain carries TRBV18 and TRBJ1-1; D possibly corresponds to TRBD1 (5 bases). Germline loops: CDR1 KGHSH, CDR2 LQKENI. The CDR3 length is 13 residues. The V and J ends lost 6 bases and 3 bases respectively, with 11 bases between them.

The V and J genes are TRBV7-9 and TRBJ1-2; D unclear. Germline CDR1 reads SEHNR; CDR2 reads FQNEAQ (reference sequence). This CDR3 is built from 13 residues. V was trimmed by 7 bases and J by 6 bases, leaving 15 bases between them. The CDR3 DNA reads as TGTGCCAGCACCGAAAGTCGGGAGAATGGCTACACCTTC. Amino acids: CASTESRENGYTF.

The chain uses TRBV9 and TRBJ1-4; 7 bases fit TRBD1. Germline V gene sequence: CDR1 SGDLS, CDR2 YYNGEE. Losses at the gene ends were 0 bases for V and 0 bases for J; bases not matched to a gene: 5. This CDR3 is 17 amino acids long. The CDR3 DNA reads as TGTGCCAGCAGCGTAGCCCCAGGGGGAACAACTAATGAAAAACTGTTTTTT. It encodes CASSVAPGGTTNEKLFF.

The chain carries TRBV12-5 and TRBJ2-7; a possible D gene is TRBD1 (6 bases). The length of the CDR3 is 15 residues. Germline V gene sequence: CDR1 LGHNT, CDR2 FRNRAP. The ends were cut back, 6 bases at V and 0 bases at J, with 15 bases in the middle. The CDR3 reads CASGSPTGPSYEQYF. In nucleotides, the CDR3 is TGTGCTAGTGGGTCGCCGACAGGTCCCTCCTACGAGCAGTACTTC.

The rearrangement links TRBV7-9 to TRBJ2-3; the match to TRBD1 covers 7 bases. Trimming at V came to 4 bases and at J to 0 bases, leaving 7 bases not matched to a gene. The CDR3 length is 16 residues. Germline-derived CDR1 and CDR2 are SEHNR and FQNEAQ (reference sequence). The CDR3 DNA follows: TGTGCCAGCAGCTCGCTTTGGACAGGTAGCACAGATACGCAGTATTTT. The encoded protein is CASSSLWTGSTDTQYF. The full variable domain, completed using reference TRBV7-9 and TRBJ2-3, is DTGVSQNPRHKITKRGQNVTFRCDPISEHNRLYWYRQTLGQGPEFLTYFQNEAQLEKSRLLSDRFSAERPKGSFSTLEIQRTEQGDSAMYLCASSSLWTGSTDTQYFGPGTRLTVL.

The rearrangement joins TRBV27 to TRBJ2-5; D unresolved. The V end lost 7 bases, the J end lost 5 bases, and 8 bases lay between the germline ends. In germline, CDR1 is MNHEY, CDR2 SMNVEV (reference sequence). The CDR3 loop spans 11 amino acids. The CDR3 sequence: CASTSGETQYF. CDR3 DNA sequence: TGTGCCAGCACCTCTGGCGAGACCCAGTACTTC.

This chain uses TRBV14 with TRBJ2-7; 7 nucleotides match TRBD2. Looked up from germline, CDR1 is SGHDN and CDR2 is FVKESK. This CDR3 spans 16 amino acids. Unmatched junction bases numbered 11, after V lost 1 base and J lost 5 bases. In DNA form, the CDR3 reads TGTGCCAGCAGCCAAGTAGCGGCGGGAGTATCCCACGAGCAGTACTTC. Its protein is CASSQVAAGVSHEQYF.

The chain links TRBV9 to TRBJ2-7; the D gene is possibly TRBD2 (7 bases). The germline V gene has CDR1 SGDLS and CDR2 YYNGEE. The CDR3 has 13 residues. Trimming shortened V by 3 bases and J by 6 bases, and 13 bases separated the two germline ends. CDR3 loop: CASSETGRGEQYF. Here the CDR3 DNA reads TGTGCCAGCAGCGAAACAGGGAGGGGCGAGCAGTACTTC.

A single count supports this clone. The J gene is TRBJ2-3, the V gene TRBV19; D gene uncertain. Trimming pared 1 base from V and 0 bases from J, leaving 8 bases between. The CDR3 is 15 amino acids. CDR1 and CDR2 (germline): LNHDA, SQIVND (reference sequence). The CDR3 loop reads CASSIAASSTDTQYF. The CDR3 DNA follows: TGTGCCAGTAGTATAGCCGCGTCCAGCACAGATACGCAGTATTTT. Together with reference TRBV19 and TRBJ2-3, the CDR3 gives the full variable domain: DGGITQSPKYLFRKEGQNVTLSCEQNLNHDAMYWYRQDPGQGLRLIYYSQIVNDFQKGDIAEGYSVSREKKESFPLTVTSAQKNPTAFYLCASSIAASSTDTQYFGPGTRLTVL.

This chain joins TRBV5-1 and TRBJ2-3, with 9 bases lining up with TRBD2. Germline CDR1 is SGHRS and CDR2 is YFSETQ. V lost 4 bases to trimming and J lost 3 bases; unmatched junction nucleotides: 9. The CDR3 is 16 residues long. This CDR3 reads CASSEEAGGNTDTQYF. As DNA, the CDR3 is TGCGCCAGCAGCGAGGAAGCGGGAGGTAATACAGATACGCAGTATTTT. Full variable domain (remainder filled in from reference TRBV5-1 and TRBJ2-3): KAGVTQTPRYLIKTRGQQVTLSCSPISGHRSVSWYQQTPGQGLQFLFEYFSETQRNKGNFPGRFSGRQFSNSRSEMNVSTLELGDSALYLCASSEEAGGNTDTQYFGPGTRLTVL.

The chain carries TRBV5-1 and TRBJ2-7; TRBD2 agrees at 11 bases. The CDR3 runs to 15 residues. V trimming: 1 base; J trimming: 2 bases; junction bases outside the gene matches: 2. Germline CDR1 reads SGHRS; CDR2 reads YFSETQ. The CDR3 spells CASSLTSGSTYEQYF. The CDR3 DNA reads TGCGCCAGCAGCTTGACTAGCGGGAGTACCTACGAGCAGTACTTC.

The genes are TRBV18 and TRBJ2-2; 8 bases map to TRBD2. V lost 6 bases, J lost 3 bases, and 6 bases stayed unmatched. From germline, CDR1 is KGHSH and CDR2 LQKENI. The CDR3 consists of 15 residues. In DNA, the CDR3 is TGTGCCAGCTCCCGTCGGGAGGGCCACACCGGGGAGCTGTTTTTT. Residues: CASSRREGHTGELFF.

This clone is a singleton in its sample. This chain connects TRBV7-2 to TRBJ2-1; no clear D. Trimming shortened V by 5 bases and J by 4 bases, and 6 bases separated the two germline ends. The CDR3 runs 12 residues. Germline V gene sequence: CDR1 SGHTA, CDR2 FQGNSA. Written as DNA, the CDR3 is TGTGCCAGCAGCCTAAATTACAATGAGCAGTTCTTC. It encodes CASSLNYNEQFF.

V gene TRBV4-1 combines with J gene TRBJ2-7; D possibly corresponds to TRBD2 (5 bases). V was pared by 4 bases and J by 0 bases, with 13 bases between. CDR3 length: 15 amino acids. CDR1 is MGHRA, CDR2 YSYEKL, per germline. Here the CDR3 DNA reads TGCGCCAGCAGCCCATCCGAGGGTTACTCCTACGAGCAGTACTTC. Residues: CASSPSEGYSYEQYF.

The chain employs TRBV25-1 and TRBJ1-2, with 7 bases lining up with TRBD1. V lost 8 bases, J lost 4 bases, and 4 bases stayed unmatched. This CDR3 has 12 amino acids. CDR1 and CDR2 (germline): MGHDK, SYGVNS. This CDR3 is CASRGGPYGYTF. DNA of the CDR3: TGTGCCAGCCGAGGGGGCCCCTATGGCTACACCTTC.

The genes are TRBV7-8 and TRBJ2-2; TRBD2 matches 10 bases. With V trimmed by 2 bases and J by 6 bases, 9 bases remained unmatched. The CDR3 contains 17 residues. Germline assignment: CDR1 SGHVS and CDR2 FQNEAQ. The CDR3 coding sequence is TGTGCCAGCAGCTTATTCCCTAGCGGGAGTATGTCCGGGGAGCTGTTTTTT. Protein sequence: CASSLFPSGSMSGELFF.